This TCR beta chain was identified during a study of beta chain features in type 1 diabetes. The study reverse transcribed the entire isolated RNA, so it sequenced expressed TCRB transcripts. TCRdb's table, derived via immunoSEQ multiplex PCR, lists solely in-frame clones and lacks some. Counted here are a few hundred thousand clones, around 9.6% occurring once; the ten biggest clones make up about 0.6%. V lost 0 bases and J lost 4, with 13 bases in between. The CDR3 contains 16 residues. CDR1 and CDR2 (germline): MNHNS, SASEGT. It was via CD45RO/CCR7/CD25/CD127/CD95/CD27 that CD4+ naive, central memory, regulatory and stem cell-like memory cells were sorted. This clone was detected a few times. Its target is not known. The study, taken as a whole, reports: Across all four CD4+ subsets, people with type 1 diabetes showed modestly shorter TCRB CDR3s.

This chain joins TRBV6-1 and TRBJ1-3; D gene ambiguous. Sequenced material: central memory CD4+ T cells from blood. The receptor was isolated from a man aged 25-45 years with type 1 diabetes. This CDR3 is CASSEAGVVWGNTIYF. The CDR3 nucleotides read TGTGCCAGCAGTGAAGCGGGAGTGGTGTGGGGAAACACCATATATTTT.